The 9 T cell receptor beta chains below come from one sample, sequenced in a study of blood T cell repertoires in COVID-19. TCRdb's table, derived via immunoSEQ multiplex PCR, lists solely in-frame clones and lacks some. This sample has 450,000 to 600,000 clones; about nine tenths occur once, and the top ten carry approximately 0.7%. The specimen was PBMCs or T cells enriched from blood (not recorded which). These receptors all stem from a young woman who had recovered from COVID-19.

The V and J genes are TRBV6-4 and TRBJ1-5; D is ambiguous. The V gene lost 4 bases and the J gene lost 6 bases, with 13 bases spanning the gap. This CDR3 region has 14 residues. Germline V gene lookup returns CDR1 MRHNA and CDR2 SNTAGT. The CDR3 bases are TGTGCCAGCAGTGCGGGAAGGTTAGGTCAGCCCCAGCATTTT. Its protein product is CASSAGRLGQPQHF.

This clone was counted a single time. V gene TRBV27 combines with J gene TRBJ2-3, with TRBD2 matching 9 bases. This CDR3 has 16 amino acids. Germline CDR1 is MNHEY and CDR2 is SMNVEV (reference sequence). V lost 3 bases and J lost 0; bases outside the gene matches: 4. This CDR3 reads CASSFLAGPSTDTQYF. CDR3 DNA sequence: TGTGCCAGCAGTTTCCTAGCGGGGCCTAGCACAGATACGCAGTATTTT.

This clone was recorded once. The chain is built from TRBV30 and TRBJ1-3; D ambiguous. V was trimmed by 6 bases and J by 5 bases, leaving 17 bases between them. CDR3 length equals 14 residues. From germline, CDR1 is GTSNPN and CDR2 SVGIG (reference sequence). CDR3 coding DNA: TGTGCCTGTCTTAGCCCGGGATCTCGAAACACCATATATTTT. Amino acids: CACLSPGSRNTIYF.

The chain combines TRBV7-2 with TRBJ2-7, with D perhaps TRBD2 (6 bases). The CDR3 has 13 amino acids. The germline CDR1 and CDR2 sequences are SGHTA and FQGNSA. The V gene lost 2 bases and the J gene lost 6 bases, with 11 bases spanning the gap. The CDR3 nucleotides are TGTGCCAGCAGCTTACTGACTAGTGGCGAGCAGTACTTC. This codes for CASSLLTSGEQYF.

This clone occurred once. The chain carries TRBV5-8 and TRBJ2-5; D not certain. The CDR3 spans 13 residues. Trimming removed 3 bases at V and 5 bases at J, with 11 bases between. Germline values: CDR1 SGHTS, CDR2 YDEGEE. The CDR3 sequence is CASSSPSVETQYF. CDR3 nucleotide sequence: TGTGCCAGCAGCTCACCAAGCGTGGAGACCCAGTACTTC.

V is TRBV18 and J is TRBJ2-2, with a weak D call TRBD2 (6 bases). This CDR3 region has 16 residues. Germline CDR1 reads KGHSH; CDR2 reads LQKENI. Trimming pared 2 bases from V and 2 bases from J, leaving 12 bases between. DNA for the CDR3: TGTGCCAGCTCACCAATCGCAGGGACTAACACCGGGGAGCTGTTTTTT. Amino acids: CASSPIAGTNTGELFF.

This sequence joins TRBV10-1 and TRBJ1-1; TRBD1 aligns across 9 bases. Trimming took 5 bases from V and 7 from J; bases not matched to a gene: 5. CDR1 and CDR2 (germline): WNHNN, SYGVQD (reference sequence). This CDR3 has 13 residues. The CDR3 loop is CASSPGQGIEAFF. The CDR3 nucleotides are TGCGCCAGCAGTCCCGGACAGGGGATTGAAGCTTTCTTT.

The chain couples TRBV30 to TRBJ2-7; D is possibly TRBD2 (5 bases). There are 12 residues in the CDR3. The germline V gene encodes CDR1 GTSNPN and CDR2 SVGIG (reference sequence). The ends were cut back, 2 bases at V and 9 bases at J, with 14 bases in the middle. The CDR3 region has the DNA TGTGCCTGGAGTCTACAAGGAGGCACGCAGTACTTC. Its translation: CAWSLQGGTQYF.

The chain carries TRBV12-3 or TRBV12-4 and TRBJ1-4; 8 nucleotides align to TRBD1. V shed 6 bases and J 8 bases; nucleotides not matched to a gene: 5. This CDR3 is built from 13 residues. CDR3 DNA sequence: TGTGCCAGCAGCTCAGGACAGGGAGAAAAACTGTTTTTT. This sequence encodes CASSSGQGEKLFF.